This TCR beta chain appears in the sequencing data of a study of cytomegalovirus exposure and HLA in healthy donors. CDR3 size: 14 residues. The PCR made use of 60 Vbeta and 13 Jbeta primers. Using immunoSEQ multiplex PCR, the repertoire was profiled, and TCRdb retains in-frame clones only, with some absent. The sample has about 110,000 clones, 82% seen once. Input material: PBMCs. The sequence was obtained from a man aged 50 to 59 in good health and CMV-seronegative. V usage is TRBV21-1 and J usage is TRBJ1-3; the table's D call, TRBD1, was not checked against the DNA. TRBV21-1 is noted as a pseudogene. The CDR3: CASSKVEGANTIYF. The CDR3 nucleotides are TGTGCCAGCAGCAAAGTGGAGGGGGCCAACACCATATATTTT.